Described below is a single T cell receptor beta chain sequence and its context. Its antigen is undetermined. This record belongs to a study of cytomegalovirus exposure and HLA in healthy donors. Donors showed nominal health when sampled, although they likely had unrecorded immune exposures. Study findings and constraints: Looking again later, the authors saw that most CMV-associated TCR beta chains seemed HLA-restricted. The productive fraction for most TCR beta V segments was about 87% or about 30% in an earlier analysis. The study designated 150 or so TCR beta chains cytomegalovirus-associated.

PCR amplification relied on 60 Vbeta primers (plus 13 Jbeta primers). The assay was immunoSEQ multiplex PCR, and TCRdb's table has in-frame clones only and misses some. This sample lists roughly 53,000 clones; its ten largest clones have about 2.5%. The sequenced sample consisted of PBMCs. The clonotype was recovered from a female donor in good health and CMV-seronegative.

The CDR3: CSVEETSGTYEQYF. For the CDR3, the DNA is TGCAGCGTTGAGGAGACTAGCGGTACCTACGAGCAGTACTTC. This rearrangement joins TRBV29-1 to TRBJ2-7, with 9 bases aligning to TRBD2. Germline-derived CDR1 and CDR2 are SQVTM and ANQGSEA. The CDR3 is made up of 14 amino acids. With V trimmed by 3 bases and J by 2 bases, 5 bases remained unmatched.